This TCR beta chain stems from a study of T cells in Graves' hyperthyroidism and ophthalmopathy. Newly diagnosed patients aged 18 to 65 had hyperthyroidism of under 2 months' duration. What was amplified from RNA transcripts were TCR beta CDR3 regions. HTBI primers were employed in a first-round RT-PCR of the TCR CDR3. TCRdb used MiXCR to reprocess the multiplex PCR reads, holding one entry per CDR3 protein. This table has 550,000 to 650,000 distinct CDR3 sequences, 12% to 15% appearing once. This CDR3 contains 15 residues. Germline V gives CDR1 DFQATT, CDR2 SNEGSKA (reference sequence). Trimming took 3 bases from V and 0 from J, leaving 12 bases between them. The table lists this clonotype with many counts.

The specimen was blood. The TCR comes from a woman between 35 and 50 years old with Graves' hyperthyroidism. The chain couples TRBV20-1 to TRBJ2-1, with D unresolved. The CDR3 is CSASDGFSSYNEQFF. The CDR3 DNA follows: TGCAGTGCTAGTGACGGCTTTAGCTCCTACAATGAGCAGTTCTTC.